This T cell receptor beta chain was identified during a study of early T cells in non-severe SARS-CoV-2 infection. At the level of the study: The study sequenced bulk RNA from unsorted whole blood, with chains unpaired. Overall study findings and caveats: Using VDJdb, the matching emphasized anti-spike CD8 responses while missing private and CD4 specificities.

The TCR library protocol was used to attach unique molecular identifiers. These identifiers were attached to individual cDNA molecules. TCRdb re-called the 5' RACE reads with MiXCR, one entry per CDR3 protein. The data show 80,000 or so distinct CDR3 sequences, approximately 11% seen once. Germline V lookup: CDR1 SEHNR, CDR2 FQNEAQ (reference sequence). With 6 bases clipped from V and 8 bases from J, the junction kept 4 bases outside the gene matches. CDR3 length equals 13 residues. Only a few counts were recorded for this clonotype. Its specificity is not known. The source of this sequence is an adult who was a healthcare worker with PCR-confirmed SARS-CoV-2 infection or an uninfected control (not recorded which). The V and J genes are TRBV7-9 and TRBJ2-1, with 10 bases matching TRBD1. The specimen was whole blood, collected at baseline. CDR3 DNA: TGTGCCAGCAGACGGACAGGGGGGCATGAGCAGTTCTTC. It codes for CASRRTGGHEQFF.